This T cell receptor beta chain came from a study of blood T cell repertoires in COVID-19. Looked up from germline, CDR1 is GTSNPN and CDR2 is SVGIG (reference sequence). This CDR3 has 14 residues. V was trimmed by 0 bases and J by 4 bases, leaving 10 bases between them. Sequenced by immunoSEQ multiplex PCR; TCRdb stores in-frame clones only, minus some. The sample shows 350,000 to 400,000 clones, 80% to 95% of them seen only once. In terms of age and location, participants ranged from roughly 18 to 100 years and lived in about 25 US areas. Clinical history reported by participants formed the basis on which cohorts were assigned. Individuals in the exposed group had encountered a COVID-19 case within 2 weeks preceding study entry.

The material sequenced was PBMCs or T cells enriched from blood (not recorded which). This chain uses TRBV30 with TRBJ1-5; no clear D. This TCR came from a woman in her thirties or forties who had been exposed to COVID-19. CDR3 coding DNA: TGTGCCTGGAGTGTAGTGACGGGTAATCAGCCCCAGCATTTT. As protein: CAWSVVTGNQPQHF. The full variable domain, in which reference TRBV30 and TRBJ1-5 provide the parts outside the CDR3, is SQTIHQWPATLVQPVGSPLSLECTVEGTSNPNLYWYRQAAGRGLQLLFYSVGIGQISSEVPQNLSASRPQDRQFILSSKKLLLSDSGFYLCAWSVVTGNQPQHFGDGTRLSIL.